The clone carrying this T cell receptor beta chain counts as medium-sized. The antigen remains undetermined. Each library started from approximately 14 ng of total RNA using the QIAseq Immune Repertoire TCR panel. Using its own MiXCR run on the reads, TCRdb lists one record per CDR3 protein. Altogether 910 or so distinct CDR3 sequences are present, roughly an eighth being singletons, with the ten largest covering 56%. The data belong to a study of circulating CD8 cells and anti-PD-1 response in melanoma. Overall study: About 45% of the 13 patients had prior targeted therapy or immunotherapy; seven did not. Study results and limitations: Generally, no replicate experiments were performed. PD-1 and DPOS subsets showed similar, higher clonality than DNEG.

Sorting of live CD3+CD8+TCRalphabeta+ cells by PD-1 and/or TIGIT gave four subsets. There are 14 residues in the CDR3. Trimming removed 5 bases at V and 2 bases at J, with 14 bases between. The germline V gene encodes CDR1 SGDLS and CDR2 YYNGEE. The source was CD8+ T cells from PBMCs, collected at baseline or after one month of anti-PD-1 therapy (not recorded which). This sequence originates from a human donor with melanoma. The chain has TRBV9 and TRBJ2-7; D is ambiguous. This CDR3 reads CASSLGSSAYEQYF. As DNA, the CDR3 is TGTGCCAGCAGTCTGGGCAGTTCAGCCTACGAGCAGTACTTC.